These 16 T cell receptor beta chains share one sample of origin, sequenced in a study of yellow fever vaccine responses in identical twins (dated by TCRdb to the late 2010s). The library relied on RT-PCR. TCRdb shows the sequencer as Illumina HiSeq 2500. TCRdb trimmed the raw reads at Q25, called clones with MiXCR and kept productive beta chains. Entries are consolidated by CDR3 protein sequence, retaining the most common genes and DNA. The sample table records under 20,000 distinct CDR3 sequences; approximately 70% of these occur just once. Jointly, the top ten make up more than 2% of the sample. The sequences come from T cells from blood (PBMCs), unsorted or a sorted subset (not recorded which), collected before or after yellow fever vaccination (not recorded which). These receptors all stem from a woman aged 18-35 years who received the yellow fever vaccine. Donor details come from another sample of the same person, matched by shared clones.

This chain uses TRBV6-2 or TRBV6-3 with TRBJ2-7; either TRBD1 or TRBD2 may fit D (5 bases each). The CDR3 length is 12 residues. The germline V and J ends were trimmed by 7 bases and 5 bases, with 12 bases remaining between them. Per the germline V gene, CDR1 is MNHEY and CDR2 is SVGEGT. CDR3 nucleotide sequence: TGTGCCAGCACCCACAGGAGGAACGAGCAGTACTTC. Its protein product is CASTHRRNEQYF.

The chain employs TRBV10-1 and TRBJ2-3; TRBD2 is a possible D gene (5 bases). The CDR3 consists of 17 residues. Germline lookup yields CDR1 WNHNN and CDR2 SYGVQD (reference sequence). V lost 0 bases and J 2 bases, leaving 15 bases between the germline ends. CDR3 bases: TGCGCCAGCAGTGAGTCGGAGACTAACCTCCTCACAGATACGCAGTATTTT. Translation: CASSESETNLLTDTQYF.

This clonotype was detected only once. The CDR3 loop reads CASGDRGGNQPQHF. DNA for the CDR3: TGTGCCAGCGGGGACAGGGGAGGCAATCAGCCCCAGCATTTT. This sequence joins TRBV2 and TRBJ1-5, with 10 bases identical to TRBD1. The CDR3 is 14 residues long. V was clipped by 8 bases and J by 2 bases; unmatched bases: 3. The germline V gene has CDR1 SNHLY and CDR2 FYNNEI.

This clonotype was seen a few times. The chain couples TRBV11-3 to TRBJ2-2; 7 bases match TRBD1. Per germline, CDR1 SGHNT and CDR2 YENEEA. This CDR3 region has 16 residues. With V trimmed by 5 bases and J by 4 bases, 10 bases remained unmatched. DNA of the CDR3: TGTGCCAGCAGCCACTACAGGGGCGGTATCACCGGGGAGCTGTTTTTT. Its translation: CASSHYRGGITGELFF.

As regards this clonotype: Given the absence of the conserved phenylalanine or tryptophan at the CDR3 end, a read error is likely. The chain links TRBV19 to TRBJ1-2, with 10 bases identical to TRBD1. The trim removed 9 bases at V and 2 bases at J, leaving 3 bases unmatched. Germline loops: CDR1 LNHDA, CDR2 SQIVND (reference sequence). CDR3 size: 13 residues. CDR3 sequence (DNA): TGTGCCAGCCGGGACAGGGGCAACTATGGCTACACCCTC. Translation: CASRDRGNYGYTL.

The chain combines TRBV11-2 with TRBJ2-2, with D perhaps matching TRBD1 or TRBD2 (5 bases each). V lost 3 bases, J lost 7 bases, and 18 bases lay in between. From germline, CDR1 is SGHAT and CDR2 FQNNGV. CDR3 size: 16 residues. The DNA for the CDR3 is TGTGCCAGCAGCTTTCCGGGACGCCTTGGAGTCGGGGAGCTGTTTTTT. Protein sequence: CASSFPGRLGVGELFF.

This clonotype showed up just a few times. V and J are TRBV28 and TRBJ1-1; D uncertain. V was trimmed by 8 bases and J by 1 base, leaving 11 bases between them. This CDR3 comprises 13 residues. The germline V gene encodes CDR1 MDHEN and CDR2 SYDVKM. The CDR3 sequence: CASRTEQNTEAFF. DNA of the CDR3: TGTGCCAGCCGTACGGAGCAGAACACTGAAGCTTTCTTT.

The rearrangement links TRBV4-2 to TRBJ2-1; D is perhaps TRBD2 (5 bases). The V end lost 0 bases, the J end lost 4 bases, and 7 bases lay between the germline ends. Looked up from germline, CDR1 is LGHNA and CDR2 is YNFKEQ. The CDR3 totals 14 residues. The CDR3 region has the DNA TGTGCCAGCAGCCAAGACGGACTTTACAATGAGCAGTTCTTC. Protein: CASSQDGLYNEQFF.

This sequence joins TRBV4-1 and TRBJ2-7, with 7 bases identical to TRBD2. V shed 0 bases and J 2 bases; nucleotides not matched to a gene: 4. CDR1 is MGHRA and CDR2 is YSYEKL in the germline V gene. The CDR3 is 15 residues long. The CDR3 DNA is TGCGCCAGCAGCCAAGAACCTAGCGGCGCCTACGAGCAGTACTTC. Its translation is CASSQEPSGAYEQYF.

CDR3 in amino acids: CATSGGGSTEAFF. The CDR3 nucleotides read TGTGCCACCAGTGGAGGGGGTAGCACTGAAGCTTTCTTT. The rearrangement joins TRBV24-1 to TRBJ1-1, with a tentative D call TRBD1 (6 bases). The germline V and J ends were trimmed by 5 bases and 4 bases, with 10 bases remaining between them. The germline V gene encodes CDR1 KGHDR and CDR2 SFDVKD. The CDR3 runs to 13 residues.

The chain recombines TRBV12-5 with TRBJ2-3, with D perhaps matching TRBD1 (5 bases). The ends were cut back, 6 bases at V and 3 bases at J, with 10 bases in the middle. There are 13 residues in the CDR3. Germline V lookup: CDR1 LGHNT, CDR2 FRNRAP. CDR3: CASGMGLTDTQYF. The CDR3 coding sequence is TGTGCTAGTGGCATGGGGCTGACAGATACGCAGTATTTT.

There are a few counts of this clonotype. The rearrangement uses TRBV28 and TRBJ2-1, with D uncertain. The CDR3 contains 15 residues. CDR1 and CDR2 (germline): MDHEN, SYDVKM. V was trimmed by 6 bases and J by 4 bases, leaving 16 bases between them. The CDR3 loop is CASRQGRSTYNEQFF. As DNA, the CDR3 is TGTGCCAGCAGACAAGGTCGCTCCACATACAATGAGCAGTTCTTC.

The chain links TRBV5-4 to TRBJ1-5; tentative D call: TRBD1 (5 bases). The germline CDR1 and CDR2 sequences are SGHNT and YYREEE (reference sequence). This CDR3 has 16 amino acids. The V end was cut by 0 bases, the J end by 3 bases, with 13 bases between. CDR3 protein: CASSLDGEGHNQPQHF. In DNA form, the CDR3 reads TGTGCCAGCAGCTTGGACGGGGAGGGGCACAATCAGCCCCAGCATTTT.

This chain connects TRBV5-1 to TRBJ2-5; a weak D match, TRBD2 (6 bases). This CDR3 has 16 residues. Germline CDR1 is SGHRS and CDR2 is YFSETQ. V shed 0 bases and J shed 4 bases, with 16 bases lying between them. CDR3 sequence reads: CASSLGSAGWGETQYF. As DNA, the CDR3 is TGCGCCAGCAGCTTGGGGTCCGCGGGATGGGGAGAGACCCAGTACTTC. Filled out from reference TRBV5-1 and TRBJ2-5, the complete variable domain reads KAGVTQTPRYLIKTRGQQVTLSCSPISGHRSVSWYQQTPGQGLQFLFEYFSETQRNKGNFPGRFSGRQFSNSRSEMNVSTLELGDSALYLCASSLGSAGWGETQYFGPGTRLLVL.

A few counts support this clonotype. This chain connects TRBV4-1 to TRBJ2-3, with D possibly TRBD2 on 6 matching bases. Per the germline V gene, CDR1 is MGHRA and CDR2 is YSYEKL. Trimming stripped 5 bases from V and 2 bases from J, with 17 bases between. The CDR3 contains 16 residues. The CDR3 sequence is CASSTPSREVTDTQYF. CDR3 bases: TGCGCCAGCAGCACCCCCTCGCGGGAAGTCACAGATACGCAGTATTTT.

The chain couples TRBV12-3 or TRBV12-4 to TRBJ2-5; D is ambiguous. V dropped 3 bases and J dropped 0 bases, with 8 bases sitting between them. This CDR3 region has 14 residues. This CDR3 reads CASSFWPYQETQYF. CDR3 in DNA: TGTGCCAGCAGTTTTTGGCCGTACCAAGAGACCCAGTACTTC.